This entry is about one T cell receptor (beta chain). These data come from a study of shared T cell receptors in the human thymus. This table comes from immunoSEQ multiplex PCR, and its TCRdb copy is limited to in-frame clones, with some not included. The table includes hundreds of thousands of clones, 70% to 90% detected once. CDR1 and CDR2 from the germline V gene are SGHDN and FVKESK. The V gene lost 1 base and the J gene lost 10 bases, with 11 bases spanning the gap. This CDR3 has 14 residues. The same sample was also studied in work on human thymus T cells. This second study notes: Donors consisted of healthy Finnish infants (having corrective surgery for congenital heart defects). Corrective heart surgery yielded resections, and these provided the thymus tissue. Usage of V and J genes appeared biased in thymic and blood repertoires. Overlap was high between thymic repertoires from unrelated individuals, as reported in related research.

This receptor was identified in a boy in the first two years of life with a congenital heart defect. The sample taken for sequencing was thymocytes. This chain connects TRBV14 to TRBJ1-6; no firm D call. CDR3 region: CASSQGPGRSPLHF. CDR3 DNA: TGTGCCAGCAGCCAAGGCCCAGGCCGGTCACCCCTCCACTTT.